The next 27 T cell receptor beta chains were all read from a single sample in a study of T cell responses to AZD1222 COVID-19 vaccine. Assay used: immunoSEQ multiplex PCR; TCRdb lists only in-frame clones, some missing. The sample carries some 86,000 clones, 80% recorded once. Sample: peripheral blood, taken on day 0 of AZD1222 vaccination. The receptors were gathered from an adult in good health.

V and J are TRBV5-1 and TRBJ2-7; 8 bases line up with TRBD1. CDR3 length equals 14 residues. CDR1 is SGHRS, CDR2 YFSETQ, per germline. J gave up 1 base and V 3 bases, and 3 bases lay outside the gene matches. CDR3 sequence reads: CASSSWTGSYEQYF. CDR3 sequence (DNA): TGCGCCAGCAGCTCATGGACAGGGTCCTACGAGCAGTACTTC.

The V call is TRBV10-1, the J call TRBJ1-1, with D perhaps matching TRBD1 (5 bases). Per the germline V gene, CDR1 is WNHNN and CDR2 is SYGVQD (reference sequence). This CDR3 has 11 residues. V dropped 4 bases and J dropped 7 bases, with 7 bases sitting between them. The CDR3 protein is CASSGGIEAFF. The CDR3 bases are TGCGCCAGCAGTGGGGGGATTGAAGCTTTCTTT.

This rearrangement joins TRBV5-1 to TRBJ2-2, with no clear D. The CDR3 extends over 16 amino acids. Trimming left V 1 base short and J 0 bases short, with 10 bases between. Germline V gives CDR1 SGHRS, CDR2 YFSETQ. CDR3 residues: CASSLFAGPNTGELFF. The DNA of the CDR3 is TGCGCCAGCAGCTTGTTCGCTGGCCCGAACACCGGGGAGCTGTTTTTT.

CDR3: CASSVQGPSYNSPLHF. CDR3 in DNA: TGTGCCAGCAGTGTTCAGGGACCCTCCTATAATTCACCCCTCCACTTT. The gene calls are TRBV2 and TRBJ1-6; possibly TRBD1 for D (5 bases). Germline assignment: CDR1 SNHLY and CDR2 FYNNEI. The CDR3 contains 16 residues. Trimming removed 4 bases from V and 0 bases from J, with 10 bases in between.

This rearrangement joins TRBV6-5 to TRBJ1-6; 11 bases fit TRBD1. Germline V gene sequence: CDR1 MNHEY, CDR2 SVGAGI. The CDR3 runs 14 residues. The V gene end was trimmed by 6 bases and the J gene end by 7 bases; junction bases not matched to a gene: 2. CDR3 protein: CASRGTGGNSPLHF. CDR3 nucleotide sequence: TGTGCCAGCAGGGGGACAGGGGGGAATTCACCCCTCCACTTT.

The chain joins TRBV19 to TRBJ2-7; D remains unclear. Between the trimmed V and J ends, which lost 2 bases and 3 bases, there was a span of 11 bases. CDR1 is LNHDA, CDR2 SQIVND, per germline (reference sequence). The CDR3 consists of 14 residues. This CDR3 reads CASSIRAGNYEQYF. The CDR3, as DNA: TGTGCCAGTAGTATACGGGCAGGTAACTACGAGCAGTACTTC.

The chain recombines TRBV29-1 with TRBJ2-5; TRBD2 might be the D (6 bases). V was clipped by 2 bases and J by 4 bases, with 8 bases between them. The CDR3 has 12 residues. CDR1 and CDR2 from the germline V gene are SQVTM and ANQGSEA. This chain's CDR3 is CSVETGGETQYF. The DNA of the CDR3 is TGCAGCGTTGAAACCGGGGGAGAGACCCAGTACTTC.

This chain connects TRBV6-5 to TRBJ1-5, with 9 bases identical to TRBD1. The CDR3 extends over 15 amino acids. V lost 8 bases to trimming and J lost 5 bases; unmatched junction nucleotides: 10. Germline V gives CDR1 MNHEY, CDR2 SVGAGI. The DNA of the CDR3 is TGTGCCAGCGCCCGGGGACAGGGAAACGATCAGCCCCAGCATTTT. Amino acids: CASARGQGNDQPQHF.

Worth noting for this clone: Compared with germline, one end of the junction differs, possibly owing to a read error. This chain connects TRBV7-8 to TRBJ2-2; D is perhaps TRBD2 (5 bases). The CDR3 totals 15 residues. Germline V gene lookup returns CDR1 SGHVS and CDR2 FQNEAQ. The CDR3 is CASSLASGNTGELFF. Written as DNA, the CDR3 is TGTGCCAGCAGCCTAGCATCCGGGAACACCGGGGAGCTGTTTTTT.

This chain connects TRBV5-6 to TRBJ2-1; weak D call: TRBD1 (6 bases). The germline gives CDR1 SGHDT, CDR2 YYEEEE. V was clipped by 6 bases and J by 4 bases, with 14 bases between them. The CDR3 sequence is 14 residues long. The CDR3 reads CASTRPGQYNEQFF. In DNA, the CDR3 is TGTGCCAGCACCCGACCCGGACAGTACAATGAGCAGTTCTTC. Full variable domain (outside the CDR3, taken from reference TRBV5-6 and TRBJ2-1): DAGVTQSPTHLIKTRGQQVTLRCSPKSGHDTVSWYQQALGQGPQFIFQYYEEEERQRGNFPDRFSGHQFPNYSSELNVNALLLGDSALYLCASTRPGQYNEQFFGPGTRLTVL.

This clone was observed once. The chain combines TRBV29-1 with TRBJ2-3; D may be TRBD1 (5 bases). Germline values: CDR1 SQVTM, CDR2 ANQGSEA. CDR3 length equals 12 residues. V lost 7 bases to trimming and J lost 6 bases, with 14 bases between them. CDR3 residues: CSALGTGDTQYF. CDR3 DNA sequence: TGCAGCGCTCTGGGAACAGGTGATACGCAGTATTTT.

The chain uses TRBV21-1 and TRBJ1-2. TRBV21-1 is designated a pseudogene. The CDR3 has 8 amino acids. The CDR3: CASRGYTF. The CDR3 coding sequence is TGTGCCAGCAGGGGCTACACCTTC.

The chain carries TRBV6-4 and TRBJ1-1, with D perhaps matching TRBD1 (5 bases). This CDR3 has 16 amino acids. Germline-derived CDR1 and CDR2 are MRHNA and SNTAGT. V was cut by 0 bases and J by 3 bases, with 14 bases left in between. The CDR3 loop reads CASSDSAGRGYTEAFF. CDR3 DNA: TGTGCCAGCAGTGACTCGGCAGGGAGAGGGTACACTGAAGCTTTCTTT.

The rearrangement links TRBV4-2 to TRBJ2-3; D ambiguous. Trimming left V 3 bases short and J 5 bases short, with 6 bases between. This CDR3 spans 12 amino acids. Per germline, CDR1 LGHNA and CDR2 YNFKEQ. CDR3 bases: TGTGCCAGCAGCCAGATGGGAGATACGCAGTATTTT. It yields the protein CASSQMGDTQYF.

CDR3 DNA: TGTGCCAGCAGCCAAGGAGGGCATTCGGCCCAGCATTTT. It codes for CASSQGGHSAQHF. The gene calls are TRBV3-1 (or the pseudogene TRBV3-2) and TRBJ1-5; D ambiguous. The CDR3 contains 13 residues. V shed 1 base and J shed 11 bases, with 12 bases lying between them. Per the germline V gene, CDR1 is LGHDT and CDR2 is YNNKEL (reference sequence).

The chain employs TRBV19 and TRBJ1-1, with D maybe TRBD1 (6 bases). V lost 3 bases, J lost 1 base, and 15 bases lay in between. The germline V gene has CDR1 LNHDA and CDR2 SQIVND (reference sequence). The CDR3 totals 16 residues. The CDR3 bases are TGTGCCAGTAGTATTCCCGGGGGGGCTTCGAACACTGAAGCTTTCTTT. Its protein product is CASSIPGGASNTEAFF.

This sequence joins TRBV5-1 and TRBJ1-1; D not certain. Germline lookup yields CDR1 SGHRS and CDR2 YFSETQ. The CDR3 has 13 amino acids. Trimming shortened V by 0 bases and J by 4 bases, and 7 bases separated the two germline ends. This CDR3 is CASSLEVGTEAFF. CDR3 DNA: TGCGCCAGCAGCTTGGAGGTTGGCACTGAAGCTTTCTTT.

CDR3 sequence: CASRPRQGLDYGYTF. CDR3 in DNA: TGTGCCAGCAGACCTAGACAGGGACTTGACTATGGCTACACCTTC. The rearrangement joins TRBV6-5 to TRBJ1-2, with 7 bases that match TRBD1. Trimming took 6 bases from V and 3 from J; bases not matched to a gene: 10. Germline-derived CDR1 and CDR2 are MNHEY and SVGAGI. This CDR3 has 15 amino acids.

This rearrangement joins TRBV4-1 to TRBJ2-7; 9 positions match TRBD1. J was trimmed by 4 bases and V by 6 bases; bases with no gene match: 10. The CDR3 sequence is 15 residues long. Germline values: CDR1 MGHRA, CDR2 YSYEKL. This chain's CDR3 is CASRPRDRVFYEQYF. CDR3 DNA: TGCGCCAGCAGACCCCGGGACAGGGTCTTTTACGAGCAGTACTTC.

This clone was observed once. The chain employs TRBV3-1 (or the pseudogene TRBV3-2) and TRBJ2-2; no firm D call. V was cut by 1 base and J by 6 bases, with 15 bases left in between. Germline CDR1 LGHDT, CDR2 YNNKEL (reference sequence). The CDR3 runs to 16 residues. CDR3 nucleotide sequence: TGTGCCAGCAGCCAAGGTGGGATCGGCGCCCCCGGGGAGCTGTTTTTT. It encodes CASSQGGIGAPGELFF.

This chain joins TRBV19 and TRBJ2-5; 9 bases map to TRBD1. CDR3 length: 15 residues. Trimming removed 3 bases from V and 7 bases from J; junction bases left unmatched: 9. From germline, CDR1 is LNHDA and CDR2 SQIVND (reference sequence). The CDR3 region has the DNA TGTGCCAGTAGTATCGGGACAGGGAAGGGCGGGACCCAGTACTTC. This encodes CASSIGTGKGGTQYF.

The chain carries TRBV12-5 and TRBJ2-5; D possibly corresponds to TRBD2 (6 bases). CDR3 size: 16 residues. CDR1 is LGHNT, CDR2 FRNRAP, per germline. The V and J ends lost 0 bases and 5 bases respectively, with 16 bases between them. CDR3 in amino acids: CASGLVHGGMGETQYF. The DNA of the CDR3 is TGTGCTAGTGGTTTGGTACATGGCGGGATGGGGGAGACCCAGTACTTC. Variable domain in full (rest from reference TRBV12-5 and TRBJ2-5): DARVTQTPRHKVTEMGQEVTMRCQPILGHNTVFWYRQTMMQGLELLAYFRNRAPLDDSGMPKDRFSAEMPDATLATLKIQPSEPRDSAVYFCASGLVHGGMGETQYFGPGTRLLVL.

This chain uses TRBV3-1 (or the pseudogene TRBV3-2) with TRBJ2-3, with 8 positions matching TRBD2. The CDR3 sequence is 17 residues long. Trimming removed 2 bases from V and 2 bases from J; junction bases left unmatched: 9. CDR1 and CDR2 from the germline V gene are LGHDT and YNNKEL (reference sequence). The CDR3, as DNA: TGTGCCAGCAGCCAACGATTATTAGCGGGGACCACAGATACGCAGTATTTT. Its protein is CASSQRLLAGTTDTQYF.

This rearrangement joins TRBV19 to TRBJ1-2; perhaps TRBD1 as D (6 bases). The CDR3 is 14 amino acids. The V gene's germline CDR1 is LNHDA and CDR2 SQIVND (reference sequence). V dropped 7 bases and J dropped 4 bases, with 16 bases sitting between them. The CDR3 DNA reads TGTGCCAGTACCCCACCGGGACAAATCTATGGCTACACCTTC. Translated: CASTPPGQIYGYTF.

This CDR3 reads CVLDGTRSGELFF. In nucleotides, the CDR3 is TGTGTCCTGGACGGTACCAGGTCCGGGGAGCTGTTTTTT. V and J are TRBV6-5 and TRBJ2-2; D gene ambiguous. This CDR3 comprises 13 residues. Germline loops: CDR1 MNHEY, CDR2 SVGAGI.

The chain couples TRBV15 to TRBJ2-7, with TRBD2 identical over 7 bases. J lost 2 bases, V lost 7 bases, and 5 bases had no gene match. This CDR3 spans 13 amino acids. The germline gives CDR1 LNHNV, CDR2 YYDKDF (reference sequence). The CDR3 loop reads CATKVGGTYEQYF. The CDR3 DNA follows: TGTGCCACCAAGGTGGGAGGGACCTACGAGCAGTACTTC.

This clone was counted a few times. This chain connects TRBV11-1 to TRBJ2-7; D may be TRBD1 (5 bases). This CDR3 spans 14 amino acids. The germline CDR1 and CDR2 sequences are SGHAT and FQDESV (reference sequence). Trimming took 3 bases from V and 0 from J, leaving 9 bases between them. Written as DNA, the CDR3 is TGTGCCAGCAGCTTTTCAGGGATCTCCTACGAGCAGTACTTC. Protein: CASSFSGISYEQYF.